This TCR beta chain was recorded in a study of blood T cell repertoires in COVID-19. At the level of the study: Samples representing acute and convalescent COVID-19 were sourced from the United States, Italy and Spain. PBMCs, B-cell-depleted T cells, or T cells provided the cDNA or gDNA that made up the material.

Germline V gene lookup returns CDR1 SEHNR and CDR2 FQNEAQ (reference sequence). The CDR3 spans 14 residues. Deletions cut 1 base from V and 4 bases from J, with 8 bases between. Participants came from 20 to 25 US areas, aged roughly 18 to 95 years. The study recruited exposed participants who had met a COVID-19 case within 2 weeks before entry. Clones were read by immunoSEQ multiplex PCR, and TCRdb kept only the in-frame ones, dropping some. The sample gives approximately 250,000 clones, 85% to 95% of which show up once; less than 3.5% is in the top ten. The sample consisted of PBMCs or T cells enriched from blood (not recorded which). The origin of this receptor is a man aged 35-49 years who had been exposed to COVID-19. The V call is TRBV7-9, the J call TRBJ2-1; D is perhaps TRBD2 (5 bases). CDR3 in DNA: TGTGCCAGCAGCTTAGGGACTGAGTACAATGAGCAGTTCTTC. It yields the protein CASSLGTEYNEQFF.